The 5 T cell receptor beta chains presented below share a single source sample, sequenced in a study of blood T cell repertoires in COVID-19. Only in-frame clones appear in the TCRdb table, and some are missing; sequencing was by immunoSEQ multiplex PCR. The table shows about 200,000 clones, with over 70% occurring only once. Sequenced sample: peripheral blood. These receptors were obtained from a woman older than 75 with acute or convalescent COVID-19.

The gene calls are TRBV11-3 and TRBJ2-3, with a weak D call TRBD2 (6 bases). The germline V and J ends were trimmed by 3 bases and 0 bases, with 7 bases remaining between them. The CDR3 extends over 14 amino acids. In germline, CDR1 is SGHNT, CDR2 YENEEA. CDR3 in DNA: TGTGCCAGCAGCTTTGGGACTAGCACAGATACGCAGTATTTT. It translates to CASSFGTSTDTQYF.

The genes are TRBV29-1 and TRBJ1-6; 11 bases map to TRBD1. CDR3 size: 14 residues. Germline loops: CDR1 SQVTM, CDR2 ANQGSEA. V dropped 7 bases and J dropped 6; count of bases not matched to a gene: 5. CDR3 sequence (DNA): TGCAGCGCCCGGACAGGGGGCCTTAATTCACCCCTCCACTTT. Translation: CSARTGGLNSPLHF.

V gene TRBV6-2 or TRBV6-3 combines with J gene TRBJ2-7; D ambiguous. Germline assignment: CDR1 MNHEY and CDR2 SVGEGT. The length of the CDR3 is 16 residues. V lost 0 bases, J lost 1 base, and 13 bases lay in between. Written as DNA, the CDR3 is TGTGCCAGCAGTTACTCCACGCTCGCGCCTTCCTACGAGCAGTACTTC. Translation gives CASSYSTLAPSYEQYF.

The chain links TRBV2 to TRBJ1-1; D is ambiguous. Trimming left V 4 bases short and J 1 base short, with 19 bases between. CDR3 size: 17 residues. Germline-derived CDR1 and CDR2 are SNHLY and FYNNEI. The CDR3 loop reads CASSARKGSWGNTEAFF. The DNA of the CDR3 is TGTGCCAGCAGTGCAAGGAAAGGGAGTTGGGGGAACACTGAAGCTTTCTTT.

This clone was counted between two and nine times. The V gene is TRBV19, the J gene TRBJ1-5; D is possibly TRBD1 (6 bases). Germline V gives CDR1 LNHDA, CDR2 SQIVND (reference sequence). The CDR3 spans 15 residues. Trimming stripped 5 bases from V and 3 bases from J, with 14 bases between. CDR3 in amino acids: CASSAPGAYNQPQHF. In DNA form, the CDR3 reads TGTGCCAGTAGTGCCCCAGGGGCTTACAATCAGCCCCAGCATTTT.